This TCR beta chain appears in the sequencing data of a study of glioma-infiltrating T cells. Study-wide results and caveats: Above-expected tissue-blood divergence occurred in all gliomas, most in low-grade ones. CDR3 overlap between tissue and blood was very small.

Amplification of TCR alpha and beta CDR3 regions from RNA used iRepertoire nested multiplex PCR. Input was 100-400 ng of tissue mRNA or PBMC total RNA. From the multiplex PCR reads, TCRdb called clonotypes with MiXCR, one entry per CDR3 protein. In the table there are approximately 110,000 distinct CDR3 sequences, less than 30% of which are singletons. The germline V and J ends were trimmed by 3 bases and 2 bases, with 10 bases remaining between them. Per germline, CDR1 DFQATT and CDR2 SNEGSKA (reference sequence). CDR3 length equals 13 residues. This clonotype was counted many times. Its antigen is not known.

The V and J genes are TRBV20-1 and TRBJ1-1; no clear D gene. This receptor was taken from a human donor with low-grade glioma or glioblastoma, undergoing nonglioma brain surgery, or in good health (not recorded which). Sequencing used glioma tissue, nonneoplastic brain tissue, or PBMCs (not recorded which). This CDR3 is CSASGQSNTEAFF. The DNA of the CDR3 is TGCAGTGCTAGCGGGCAGTCCAACACTGAAGCTTTCTTT.